The rows below give T cell receptor beta chains drawn from one sample of a study of vaccination effects on CD4 cells after COVID-19. These TCRs are of unknown antigen specificity. The assay was immunoSEQ multiplex PCR, and TCRdb's table has in-frame clones only and misses some. The repertoire has about 38,000 clones, roughly two thirds of them found once; the top ten carry 22%. The starting material was CD4+ T cells from PBMCs cultured with SARS-CoV-2 spike peptides, obtained before COVID-19 vaccination. These receptors originate from a human donor who received a COVID-19 vaccine. Each CDR3 is given with its conserved first and last residue. The order of the fields is CDR3 protein, CDR3 DNA, D gene, V gene, clone size, J gene. A D gene is named only where the DNA matches it firmly. Clone size is given for some rows only: seen once, a few or many times, or a class if the clone is expanded.

CDR3: CASRDMTGAEAFF
DNA: TGTGCCAGCAGAGACATGACAGGGGCTGAAGCTTTCTTT
D: TRBD1
V: TRBV27
size: once
J: TRBJ1-1

CDR3: CASRGELAGVGNEQFF
DNA: TGTGCCAGCAGAGGAGAACTAGCGGGAGTGGGCAATGAGCAGTTCTTC
D: TRBD2
V: TRBV2
size: once
J: TRBJ2-1

CDR3: CASTPRGGRAETQYF
DNA: TGTGCCAGCACCCCCCGAGGCGGGAGGGCAGAGACCCAGTACTTC
D: TRBD2
V: TRBV6-5
size: NA
J: TRBJ2-5

CDR3: CSVEGGEGLYGYTF
DNA: TGCAGCGTTGAAGGGGGCGAGGGCCTATATGGCTACACCTTC
D: NA
V: TRBV29-1
size: NA
J: TRBJ1-2

CDR3: CSAKVDPGANVLTF
DNA: TGCAGCGCTAAGGTAGACCCTGGGGCCAACGTCCTGACTTTC
D: NA
V: TRBV29-1
size: once
J: TRBJ2-6

CDR3: CAWSVSPHNEQFF
DNA: TGTGCCTGGAGTGTATCCCCCCACAATGAGCAGTTCTTC
D: NA
V: TRBV30
size: NA
J: TRBJ2-1

CDR3: CAWSVLAGGPNIQYF
DNA: TGTGCCTGGAGTGTCCTGGCGGGGGGGCCGAACATTCAGTACTTC
D: TRBD2
V: TRBV30
size: few
J: TRBJ2-4

CDR3: CASSRGRGGPYGYTF
DNA: TGTGCCAGCAGCCGAGGTAGGGGAGGCCCCTATGGCTACACCTTC
D: NA
V: TRBV7-8
size: NA
J: TRBJ1-2

CDR3: CASSPQGSLYNEQFF
DNA: TGTGCCAGCAGCCCCCAAGGGTCCCTTTACAATGAGCAGTTCTTC
D: NA
V: TRBV9
size: NA
J: TRBJ2-1

CDR3: CASSDSETGELFF
DNA: TGTGCCAGCAGTGACTCAGAGACCGGGGAGCTGTTTTTT
D: NA
V: TRBV6-4
size: NA
J: TRBJ2-2

CDR3: CAISPDSPYEQYF
DNA: TGTGCCATCAGCCCTGACAGCCCCTACGAGCAGTACTTC
D: NA
V: TRBV10-3
size: NA
J: TRBJ2-7

CDR3: CASSPGLAAYQETQYF
DNA: TGTGCCAGCAGTCCGGGACTAGCGGCCTACCAAGAGACCCAGTACTTC
D: TRBD2
V: TRBV2
size: NA
J: TRBJ2-5

CDR3: CSVDPGGAGTEAFF
DNA: TGCAGCGTTGACCCAGGAGGAGCAGGCACTGAAGCTTTCTTT
D: NA
V: TRBV29-1
size: NA
J: TRBJ1-1

CDR3: CASSLDGVTTEAFF
DNA: TGTGCCAGCAGCTTAGATGGGGTGACGACTGAAGCTTTCTTT
D: NA
V: TRBV11-1
size: NA
J: TRBJ1-1

CDR3: CASRTGTSNVWEQYF
DNA: TGTGCCAGTAGGACAGGGACGAGCAACGTCTGGGAGCAGTACTTC
D: TRBD1
V: TRBV19
size: NA
J: TRBJ2-7

CDR3: CASSPDSPSGPLHF
DNA: TGTGCCAGCAGTCCCGACAGTCCCTCGGGGCCCCTCCACTTT
D: NA
V: TRBV27
size: few
J: TRBJ1-6

CDR3: CAGRAGVRTEAFF
DNA: TGTGCCGGACGGGCGGGGGTGCGAACTGAAGCTTTCTTT
D: NA
V: TRBV6-4
size: few
J: TRBJ1-1

CDR3: CASSQGQGKEKLFF
DNA: TGTGCCAGCAGCCAGGGACAGGGGAAGGAAAAACTGTTTTTT
D: TRBD1
V: TRBV7-9
size: NA
J: TRBJ1-4

CDR3: CASSQGPYQPQHF
DNA: TGTGCCAGCAGCCAAGGTCCTTATCAGCCCCAGCATTTT
D: NA
V: TRBV3-1/TRBV3-2
size: NA
J: TRBJ1-5

CDR3: CASSPTGGADGYTF
DNA: TGTGCCAGCTCACCTACAGGGGGCGCTGATGGCTACACCTTC
D: TRBD1
V: TRBV18
size: NA
J: TRBJ1-2

CDR3: CASSFGLYTEAFF
DNA: TGTGCCAGCAGCTTTGGGTTGTACACTGAAGCTTTCTTT
D: NA
V: TRBV6-5
size: NA
J: TRBJ1-1

CDR3: CASRKGRESTQPQHF
DNA: TGTGCCAGCAGGAAAGGGAGGGAAAGCACTCAGCCCCAGCATTTT
D: NA
V: TRBV5-6
size: NA
J: TRBJ1-5

CDR3: CASSVGGGSSGELFF
DNA: TGTGCCAGCAGCGTCGGTGGCGGGAGTAGCGGGGAGCTGTTTTTT
D: TRBD2
V: TRBV9
size: NA
J: TRBJ2-2

CDR3: CASTPGSKADTQYF
DNA: TGTGCCAGTACGCCAGGGTCTAAAGCAGATACGCAGTATTTT
D: NA
V: TRBV2
size: NA
J: TRBJ2-3

CDR3: CASSVGSGPKGTNEKLFF
DNA: TGTGCCAGCAGCGTAGGAAGTGGCCCCAAGGGGACTAATGAAAAACTGTTTTTT
D: NA
V: TRBV9
size: NA
J: TRBJ1-4

CDR3: CASSPRRVSGANVLTF
DNA: TGTGCCAGCAGCCCCCGTCGGGTGTCTGGGGCCAACGTCCTGACTTTC
D: NA
V: TRBV7-9
size: NA
J: TRBJ2-6

CDR3: CASSLAGAGELFF
DNA: TGTGCTAGCAGCTTAGCAGGGGCCGGGGAGCTGTTTTTT
D: NA
V: TRBV7-7
size: few
J: TRBJ2-2

CDR3: CASSLRPYTDTQYF
DNA: TGTGCCAGCAGCTTAAGACCCTACACAGATACGCAGTATTTT
D: NA
V: TRBV7-6
size: NA
J: TRBJ2-3

CDR3: CASSLDGAGGDSNEQFF
DNA: TGCGCCAGCAGCTTGGACGGGGCAGGGGGCGACAGCAATGAGCAGTTCTTC
D: TRBD1
V: TRBV5-1
size: NA
J: TRBJ2-1

CDR3: CASFMRGHGNEKLFF
DNA: TGTGCCAGCTTTATGAGGGGACACGGGAATGAAAAACTGTTTTTT
D: NA
V: TRBV28
size: NA
J: TRBJ1-4

CDR3: CASSAPGNYGYTF
DNA: TGTGCCAGCAGCGCCCCAGGGAACTATGGCTACACCTTC
D: NA
V: TRBV6-5
size: NA
J: TRBJ1-2

CDR3: CASSRNPYEAQPQHF
DNA: TGTGCCAGCAGTCGAAACCCCTATGAGGCTCAGCCCCAGCATTTT
D: NA
V: TRBV27
size: NA
J: TRBJ1-5

CDR3: CASSFLVENEAFF
DNA: TGTGCCAGCAGCTTTTTGGTTGAGAATGAAGCTTTCTTT
D: NA
V: TRBV5-4
size: few
J: TRBJ1-1

CDR3: CASSVGNSQETQYF
DNA: TGTGCCAGCAGCGTAGGGAACAGTCAAGAGACCCAGTACTTC
D: NA
V: TRBV9
size: NA
J: TRBJ2-5

CDR3: CASSGRQNTEAFF
DNA: TGCGCCAGCAGCGGACGACAGAACACTGAAGCTTTCTTT
D: NA
V: TRBV4-1
size: NA
J: TRBJ1-1

CDR3: CASSLNTGVRADTQYF
DNA: TGCGCCAGCAGCCTTAACACGGGGGTGAGGGCAGATACGCAGTATTTT
D: NA
V: TRBV4-1
size: NA
J: TRBJ2-3

CDR3: CASSLWGSPSSYNEQFF
DNA: TGTGCCAGCAGTTTATGGGGTAGCCCGAGCTCCTACAATGAGCAGTTCTTC
D: NA
V: TRBV27
size: once
J: TRBJ2-1

CDR3: CASSRGSTTEAFF
DNA: TGTGCCAGTTCCAGGGGGTCGACCACTGAAGCTTTCTTT
D: TRBD1
V: TRBV25-1
size: once
J: TRBJ1-1

CDR3: CASSQGPGTGQPQHF
DNA: TGTGCCAGCAGCCAGGGACCTGGCACGGGTCAGCCCCAGCATTTT
D: NA
V: TRBV7-2
size: NA
J: TRBJ1-5

CDR3: CASSNQRAQETQYF
DNA: TGTGCCAGTAGTAACCAGCGGGCCCAAGAGACCCAGTACTTC
D: NA
V: TRBV19
size: NA
J: TRBJ2-5

CDR3: CASSLGQGRNQPQHF
DNA: TGTGCCAGCAGCCTTGGACAGGGACGCAATCAGCCCCAGCATTTT
D: TRBD1
V: TRBV7-2
size: NA
J: TRBJ1-5